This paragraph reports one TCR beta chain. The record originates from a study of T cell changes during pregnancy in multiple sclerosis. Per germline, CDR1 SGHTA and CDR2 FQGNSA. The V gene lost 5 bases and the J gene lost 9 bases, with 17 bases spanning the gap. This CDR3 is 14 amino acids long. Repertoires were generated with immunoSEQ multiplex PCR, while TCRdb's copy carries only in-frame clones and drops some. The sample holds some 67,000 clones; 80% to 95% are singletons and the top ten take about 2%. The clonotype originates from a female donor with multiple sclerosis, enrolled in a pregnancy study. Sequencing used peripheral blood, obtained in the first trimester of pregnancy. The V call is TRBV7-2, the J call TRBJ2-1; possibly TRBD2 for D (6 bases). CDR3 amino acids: CASSPGTQWGEQFF. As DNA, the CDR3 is TGTGCCAGCAGCCCGGGGACTCAGTGGGGTGAGCAGTTCTTC.